Shown below are 18 T cell receptor beta chains from a single sample sequenced in a study of radiation and T cells in renal cell carcinoma. Some clones are missing from TCRdb's copy, which holds only in-frame ones; the method was immunoSEQ multiplex PCR. There are some 120,000 clones in the sample; more than 75% occur only once, and approximately 5.8% lies in the top ten. Time point meaning: blood 2 weeks post-SBRT. The treatment denotes: 15 Gy SBRT to primary tumor, nephrectomy 4 weeks later. The sequencing used blood, collected from a patient whose treatment included radiotherapy and nephrectomy. These TCRs come from a woman aged 70-85 years with renal cell carcinoma.

This clone was observed a single time. The chain links TRBV11-1 to TRBJ2-7; 12 nucleotides align to TRBD2. Germline CDR1 is SGHAT and CDR2 is FQDESV (reference sequence). Trimming cost V 5 bases and J 3 bases; bases outside gene matches: 5. The CDR3 extends over 15 amino acids. CDR3 protein: CASSALAGGNYEQYF. In DNA form, the CDR3 reads TGTGCCAGCAGCGCACTAGCGGGGGGTAACTACGAGCAGTACTTC.

This chain joins TRBV20-1 and TRBJ1-2; D is undetermined. CDR3 length: 11 amino acids. The germline V and J ends were trimmed by 3 bases and 6 bases, with 8 bases remaining between them. Per germline, CDR1 DFQATT and CDR2 SNEGSKA (reference sequence). CDR3 loop: CSASVLNGYTF. DNA for the CDR3: TGCAGTGCTAGCGTTCTTAATGGCTACACCTTC.

The rearrangement uses TRBV28 and TRBJ1-6, with D uncertain. V lost 7 bases to trimming and J lost 2 bases, with 15 bases between them. This CDR3 is built from 16 residues. CDR1 MDHEN and CDR2 SYDVKM come from the germline V gene. The CDR3, as DNA: TGTGCCAGCAAGAGCCCCGGACCAACCTATAATTCACCCCTCCACTTT. Its protein is CASKSPGPTYNSPLHF.

The chain couples TRBV27 to TRBJ2-6, with D unresolved. V was clipped by 6 bases and J by 2 bases, with 8 bases between them. The germline CDR1 and CDR2 sequences are MNHEY and SMNVEV (reference sequence). The CDR3 sequence is 14 residues long. CDR3 nucleotides: TGTGCCAGCAGAATTGGGGCTGGGGCCAACGTCCTGACTTTC. This sequence encodes CASRIGAGANVLTF.

The chain uses TRBV6-1 and TRBJ1-2; D remains ambiguous. The CDR3 runs 12 residues. The germline V gene encodes CDR1 MNHNS and CDR2 SASEGT. V lost 2 bases and J lost 7, with 8 bases in between. The DNA of the CDR3 is TGTGCCAGCAGTGAATTATATTCTGGCTACACCTTC. Encoded protein: CASSELYSGYTF.

The rearrangement joins TRBV28 to TRBJ1-1; 8 bases match TRBD1. The germline V gene has CDR1 MDHEN and CDR2 SYDVKM. The CDR3 contains 14 residues. The J segment lost 4 bases and the V segment lost 5 bases, leaving 6 bases of the junction unmatched. CDR3 residues: CASSLRTGLTEAFF. Written as DNA, the CDR3 is TGTGCCAGCAGTCTAAGGACAGGGCTCACTGAAGCTTTCTTT.

The V call is TRBV5-1, the J call TRBJ2-3, with 9 bases aligning to TRBD2. The V gene's germline CDR1 is SGHRS and CDR2 YFSETQ. This CDR3 region has 19 residues. With 3 bases clipped from V and 0 bases from J, the junction kept 14 bases outside the gene matches. CDR3 in amino acids: CASSSQMGLAASSTDTQYF. The CDR3 nucleotides are TGCGCCAGCAGCTCCCAAATGGGACTAGCCGCATCTAGCACAGATACGCAGTATTTT.

This clone has only a few counts. V gene TRBV19 combines with J gene TRBJ1-1, with a tentative D call TRBD1 (5 bases). The CDR3 has 15 amino acids. Between the trimmed V and J ends, which lost 5 bases and 0 bases, there was a span of 13 bases. Germline loops: CDR1 LNHDA, CDR2 SQIVND (reference sequence). The CDR3 spells CASSPGTEMNTEAFF. CDR3 bases: TGTGCCAGTAGTCCCGGGACGGAAATGAACACTGAAGCTTTCTTT.

The chain links TRBV7-2 to TRBJ2-3, with D possibly matching TRBD2 (6 bases). Germline lookup yields CDR1 SGHTA and CDR2 FQGNSA. The V gene lost 5 bases and the J gene lost 0 bases, with 21 bases spanning the gap. The CDR3 runs to 18 residues. The CDR3 is CASSRTGSRDSSTDTQYF. DNA of the CDR3: TGTGCCAGCAGCCGCACAGGAAGCAGGGACTCTAGCACAGATACGCAGTATTTT. The full variable domain, in which reference TRBV7-2 and TRBJ2-3 provide the parts outside the CDR3, is GAGVSQSPSNKVTEKGKDVELRCDPISGHTALYWYRQSLGQGLEFLIYFQGNSAPDKSGLPSDRFSAERTGGSVSTLTIQRTQQEDSAVYLCASSRTGSRDSSTDTQYFGPGTRLTVL.

This chain uses TRBV19 with TRBJ1-1; D gene unclear. The germline V gene encodes CDR1 LNHDA and CDR2 SQIVND (reference sequence). Trimming removed 6 bases at V and 0 bases at J, with 8 bases between. The CDR3 has 13 residues. CDR3 protein: CASSKELNTEAFF. DNA for the CDR3: TGTGCCAGTAGCAAAGAGCTGAACACTGAAGCTTTCTTT.

The rearrangement joins TRBV4-1 to TRBJ1-2; D is undetermined. This CDR3 region has 14 residues. Germline V gives CDR1 MGHRA, CDR2 YSYEKL. Trimming cost V 0 bases and J 1 base, with 6 bases left between them. The CDR3 coding sequence is TGCGCCAGCAGCCAAGAGACCGTTAACTATGGCTACACCTTC. It is translated as CASSQETVNYGYTF.

This clone was detected a few times. The chain has TRBV6-1 and TRBJ1-1; possible D gene TRBD1, 5 bases. Germline assignment: CDR1 MNHNS and CDR2 SASEGT. The CDR3 loop spans 10 amino acids. V was pared by 7 bases and J by 6 bases, with 6 bases between. The CDR3 DNA is TGTGCCAGCACGGGGGCTGAAGCTTTCTTT. Translating gives CASTGAEAFF.

The genes are TRBV5-5 and TRBJ1-1, with 12 bases lining up with TRBD1. Per the germline V gene, CDR1 is SGHKS and CDR2 is YYEKEE (reference sequence). Trimming at V came to 0 bases and at J to 10 bases, leaving 10 bases not matched to a gene. This CDR3 spans 16 amino acids. CDR3 in amino acids: CASSLELGQGARGAFF. Written as DNA, the CDR3 is TGTGCCAGCAGCTTGGAGTTGGGACAGGGGGCGCGGGGAGCTTTCTTT.

This CDR3 is CASSRGTSSYNEQFF. The DNA for the CDR3 is TGCGCCAGCAGCCGCGGGACTAGCTCCTACAATGAGCAGTTCTTC. The V gene is TRBV5-1, the J gene TRBJ2-1; TRBD2 matches at 8 bases. V was pared by 4 bases and J by 0 bases, with 3 bases of the junction left unmatched. Germline CDR1 and CDR2: SGHRS and YFSETQ. The CDR3 loop spans 15 amino acids.

The chain uses TRBV7-9 and TRBJ1-1; no definite D call. The CDR3 is made up of 13 amino acids. V was clipped by 1 base and J by 5 bases, with 8 bases between them. Germline V CDR1 and CDR2: SEHNR, FQNEAQ (reference sequence). Here the CDR3 reads CASSLVTGTEAFF. CDR3 coding DNA: TGTGCCAGCAGCTTAGTCACGGGGACTGAAGCTTTCTTT.

This clone has a single count. The chain links TRBV4-3 to TRBJ1-1, with 7 bases that match TRBD1. Germline loops: CDR1 LGHNA, CDR2 YSLEER. The V segment lost 0 bases and the J segment 7 bases; nucleotides outside the gene matches: 8. This CDR3 spans 15 amino acids. The DNA of the CDR3 is TGCGCCAGCAGCCAAGAAGGCAGGGGGGACGGTGAAGCTTTCTTT. Its translation: CASSQEGRGDGEAFF.

This chain uses TRBV6-5 with TRBJ1-2; D not certain. V was cut by 4 bases and J by 13 bases, with 13 bases left in between. The CDR3 spans 11 residues. The germline V gene encodes CDR1 MNHEY and CDR2 SVGAGI. CDR3 loop: CASSSTVALTF. Written as DNA, the CDR3 is TGTGCCAGCAGTTCGACTGTCGCTCTCACCTTC.

The chain carries TRBV7-2 and TRBJ2-1, with D maybe TRBD2 (5 bases). In germline, CDR1 is SGHTA, CDR2 FQGNSA. This CDR3 contains 15 residues. With 8 bases removed from V and 3 bases from J, the gap between germline ends came to 17 bases. The CDR3 loop is CASRSSRGYYNEQFF. The CDR3 coding sequence is TGTGCCAGCCGCTCTAGTCGGGGATACTACAATGAGCAGTTCTTC.